The clone carrying this T cell receptor (beta chain) occurred a few times. These data belong to a study of shared clonotypes between healthy human individuals. Only in-frame clones appear in the TCRdb table, and some are missing; sequencing was by immunoSEQ multiplex PCR. The sample includes 2,500,000 or so clones, around 90% seen only once; the top ten take 0.37%. Per germline, CDR1 MGHDK and CDR2 SYGVNS. CDR3 size: 15 residues. V lost 1 base, J lost 7 bases, and 13 bases lay in between. This receptor was obtained from a man between 18 and 35 years old in good health. Some clones in this sample may be carry-over from other donors' samples. Sequences were obtained from naive CD4+ T cells from PBMCs. As to subset: CD45RA+ positively selected. The chain has TRBV25-1 and TRBJ1-4; tentative D call: TRBD1 (5 bases). In nucleotides, the CDR3 is TGTGCCAGCAGTGAATCCCCCCGGGGGGGTGAAAAACTGTTTTTT. Protein product: CASSESPRGGEKLFF.